These 11 T cell receptor beta chains were sequenced from one sample in a study of cytomegalovirus exposure and HLA in healthy donors. Using immunoSEQ multiplex PCR, the repertoire was profiled, and TCRdb retains in-frame clones only, with some absent. The sample lists 98,000 or so clones; approximately 96% were seen once. Input material: PBMCs. The receptor source for this set is a woman under 30 in good health and CMV-seronegative.

The J gene is TRBJ1-1, the V gene TRBV5-1; D gene unclear. Trimming stripped 0 bases from V and 4 bases from J, with 13 bases between. Germline V CDR1 and CDR2: SGHRS, YFSETQ. The CDR3 consists of 15 residues. The CDR3: CASSLAGVPGTEAFF. In nucleotides, the CDR3 is TGCGCCAGCAGCTTGGCGGGTGTTCCGGGCACTGAAGCTTTCTTT.

The rearrangement links TRBV11-2 to TRBJ2-5, with TRBD2 matching 12 bases. The V and J ends lost 0 bases and 5 bases, in that order; junction bases with no gene match: 7. Germline V gene lookup returns CDR1 SGHAT and CDR2 FQNNGV. The length of the CDR3 is 17 residues. The CDR3 sequence is CASSLDLLAGGPETQYF. CDR3 in DNA: TGTGCCAGCAGCTTAGATCTTCTAGCGGGGGGGCCGGAGACCCAGTACTTC.

This rearrangement joins TRBV4-1 to TRBJ1-1; a weak D match, TRBD1 (6 bases). The CDR3 sequence is 15 residues long. V lost 1 base, J lost 3 bases, and 12 bases lay in between. The germline gives CDR1 MGHRA, CDR2 YSYEKL. DNA for the CDR3: TGCGCCAGCAGCCAAGTTAAAGGGGGGGACACTGAAGCTTTCTTT. Translating it yields CASSQVKGGDTEAFF.

This clone was detected once. The rearrangement uses TRBV19 and TRBJ1-1; TRBD1 matches at 7 bases. The CDR3 has 13 residues. Unmatched junction bases numbered 5, after V lost 6 bases and J lost 4 bases. Germline-derived CDR1 and CDR2 are LNHDA and SQIVND (reference sequence). The CDR3 loop is CASRDYRGTEAFF. The CDR3 nucleotides read TGTGCCAGTAGGGACTACAGGGGCACTGAAGCTTTCTTT.

The gene calls are TRBV9 and TRBJ1-2; the D gene is possibly TRBD1 (5 bases). CDR3 length: 14 residues. Trimming removed 4 bases at V and 6 bases at J, with 16 bases between. CDR1 is SGDLS and CDR2 is YYNGEE in the germline V gene. This chain's CDR3 is CASSSGGSRHGYTF. In nucleotides, the CDR3 is TGTGCCAGCAGCTCCGGGGGGTCGAGGCATGGCTACACCTTC.

This clone was counted once. The chain links TRBV15 to TRBJ2-7, with 8 bases matching TRBD1. The CDR3 length is 15 residues. V lost 1 base and J lost 2; bases outside the gene matches: 4. Germline loops: CDR1 LNHNV, CDR2 YYDKDF (reference sequence). CDR3 nucleotide sequence: TGTGCCACCAGCAGAGGGGGACAGGTTACCTACGAGCAGTACTTC. This codes for CATSRGGQVTYEQYF.

CDR3 sequence: CATSRDYNPDTQYF. As DNA, the CDR3 is TGTGCCACCAGCAGAGACTATAATCCAGATACGCAGTATTTT. The chain couples TRBV15 to TRBJ2-3; D call uncertain. There are 14 residues in the CDR3. V dropped 0 bases and J dropped 4 bases, with 8 bases sitting between them. Germline V gives CDR1 LNHNV, CDR2 YYDKDF (reference sequence).

The chain links TRBV30 to TRBJ2-7; D gene unclear. This CDR3 region has 13 residues. V was trimmed by 2 bases and J by 5 bases, leaving 13 bases between them. Germline CDR1 is GTSNPN and CDR2 is SVGIG (reference sequence). CDR3 in amino acids: CAWSYGEENEQYF. CDR3 in DNA: TGTGCCTGGAGTTACGGAGAAGAGAACGAGCAGTACTTC.

The gene calls are TRBV28 and TRBJ1-5; maybe TRBD1 (5 bases). V lost 7 bases to trimming and J lost 1 base, with 14 bases between them. Per the germline V gene, CDR1 is MDHEN and CDR2 is SYDVKM. The CDR3 totals 15 residues. The CDR3 spells CASTSGGKSNQPQHF. The CDR3 DNA sequence: TGTGCCAGCACCTCGGGGGGGAAAAGCAATCAGCCCCAGCATTTT. Supplemented by reference TRBV28 and TRBJ1-5, the full variable domain reads DVKVTQSSRYLVKRTGEKVFLECVQDMDHENMFWYRQDPGLGLRLIYFSYDVKMKEKGDIPEGYSVSREKKERFSLILESASTNQTSMYLCASTSGGKSNQPQHFGDGTRLSIL.

The chain carries TRBV7-2 and TRBJ1-5; no definite D call. Between the trimmed V and J ends, which lost 1 base and 6 bases, there was a span of 7 bases. Germline CDR1 SGHTA, CDR2 FQGNSA. The CDR3 contains 13 residues. In DNA, the CDR3 is TGTGCCAGCAGCTTAGAGCGAGCTCAGCCCCAGCATTTT. This encodes CASSLERAQPQHF. Using reference TRBV7-2 and TRBJ1-5 for the parts outside the CDR3, the full variable domain is GAGVSQSPSNKVTEKGKDVELRCDPISGHTALYWYRQSLGQGLEFLIYFQGNSAPDKSGLPSDRFSAERTGGSVSTLTIQRTQQEDSAVYLCASSLERAQPQHFGDGTRLSIL.

CDR3 in DNA: TGCGCCAGCAGCTTGGCGGGGTTGGAGAACACTGAAGCTTTCTTT. Translation: CASSLAGLENTEAFF. The J gene is TRBJ1-1, the V gene TRBV5-1; no definite D call. This CDR3 has 15 amino acids. V was trimmed by 0 bases and J by 1 base, leaving 10 bases between them. Germline CDR1 reads SGHRS; CDR2 reads YFSETQ.